This T cell receptor beta chain was sequenced for a study of post-analysis software for immune sequencing data. The study's findings and limits: Patients with multiple sclerosis recorded significantly lower normalized Chao1 diversity than controls, the study found. Included in a set of about five TRBV segments more frequent in patients than controls were TRBV5-6, TRBV5-1 and TRBV20-1.

Libraries were made from TCR beta cDNA, and they carried unique molecular identifiers. Between about 0.95 and 11 million T cells gave rise to roughly 0.5 million cDNA molecules. TCRdb passed the PCR reads through MiXCR, listing each CDR3 protein once. This table holds a few hundred thousand distinct CDR3 sequences, 30% to 45% found once. In the case of this clonotype: The antigen remains undetermined. Germline is not matched at one junction end, which may reflect a read error.

The germline V gene has CDR1 MGHRA and CDR2 YSYEKL. The CDR3 spans 16 residues. Sequencing was carried out using blood. This receptor was taken from a girl aged 2 to 9 with multiple sclerosis. This chain joins TRBV4-1 and TRBJ1-6; TRBD1 agrees at 7 bases. CDR3: CASSQDAGGLVSPPHF. The CDR3 DNA reads as TGCGCCAGCAGCCAAGATGCAGGGGGATTGGTTTCACCCCCCCACTTT.